The rows below give T cell receptor beta chains drawn from one sample of a study of blood T cell repertoires in COVID-19. Sequencing was performed with immunoSEQ multiplex PCR; in TCRdb, only in-frame clones are kept and a portion is missing. The sample contains around 25,000 clones, roughly nine tenths of which appear only once. Sequencing was carried out using peripheral blood. The origin of the receptors is a human donor in a cohort sampled during active COVID-19. The CDR3 runs from the conserved cysteine through the conserved F or W. The D gene is left open where the match is weak. Expanded clones get a size class; other rows say once, few or many, or leave the size out.

TRBJ2-5	TRBV24-1	TRBD2	-	15	CATSDPAGGSETQYF	TGTGCCACCAGTGACCCTGCGGGGGGCAGCGAGACCCAGTACTTC
TRBJ1-1	TRBV12-3/TRBV12-4	-	few	13	CASSLDTLGGAFF	TGTGCCAGCAGTTTGGACACCTTAGGGGGAGCTTTCTTT
TRBJ1-1	TRBV19	-	-	13	CASSPGGKTEAFF	TGTGCCAGTAGCCCTGGAGGTAAAACCGAAGCTTTCTTT
TRBJ2-6	TRBV5-1	TRBD1	-	17	CASSLAGDSSGANVLTF	TGCGCCAGCAGCTTGGCCGGGGACAGCTCTGGGGCCAACGTCCTGACTTTC
TRBJ2-7	TRBV12-3/TRBV12-4	TRBD1	-	13	CASTLGQGNEQYF	TGTGCCAGCACCCTAGGACAGGGAAACGAGCAGTACTTC
TRBJ1-2	TRBV2	-	few	15	CASTLRQGSLYGYTF	TGTGCCAGCACCTTAAGGCAGGGATCTCTATATGGCTACACCTTC
TRBJ2-2	TRBV5-4	-	-	14	CASSLRQSAGELFF	TGTGCCAGCAGCTTGAGACAGTCTGCCGGGGAGCTGTTTTTT
TRBJ2-3	TRBV28	TRBD2	-	15	CASSSRGGRRDTQYF	TGTGCCAGCAGTTCCCGGGGGGGCCGCAGAGATACGCAGTATTTT
TRBJ2-2	TRBV2	TRBD2	-	15	CASRVSGYVTGELFF	TGTGCCAGCCGAGTTAGCGGGTACGTCACCGGGGAGCTGTTTTTT
TRBJ2-7	TRBV29-1	-	-	12	CSVEGGGREQYF	TGCAGCGTTGAAGGGGGGGGGCGCGAGCAGTACTTC
TRBJ2-5	TRBV12-5	-	-	13	CASGLPGEETQYF	TGTGCTAGTGGTTTGCCAGGGGAAGAGACCCAGTACTTC
TRBJ2-2	TRBV5-1	TRBD2	once	16	CASSLVVTGGTGELFF	TGCGCCAGCAGCTTGGTAGTGACGGGGGGCACCGGGGAGCTGTTTTTT
TRBJ1-1	TRBV6-5	TRBD1	-	15	CASRGQGAINTEAFF	TGTGCCAGCAGGGGACAGGGGGCGATCAACACTGAAGCTTTCTTT
TRBJ2-3	TRBV10-3	-	-	16	CAISGQLVPATDTQYF	TGTGCCATCAGTGGACAACTAGTTCCCGCCACAGATACGCAGTATTTT
TRBJ1-2	TRBV3-1/TRBV3-2	-	-	16	CASSPIPAPGDYGYTF	TGTGCCAGCAGTCCCATCCCCGCCCCAGGCGACTATGGCTACACCTTC
TRBJ1-1	TRBV15	-	-	14	CATSRDQGRGEAFF	TGTGCCACCAGCAGAGATCAAGGGCGGGGTGAAGCTTTCTTT
TRBJ1-2	TRBV10-3	-	-	13	CAISESGGDGYTF	TGTGCCATCAGTGAGTCGGGGGGGGATGGCTACACCTTC
TRBJ2-7	TRBV7-2	TRBD1	-	15	CASSYETGGFYEQYF	TGTGCCAGCAGCTACGAGACAGGGGGATTCTACGAGCAGTACTTC
TRBJ1-1	TRBV7-9	-	-	14	CASSLEAENTEAFF	TGTGCCAGCAGCTTGGAGGCAGAGAACACTGAAGCTTTCTTT
TRBJ2-7	TRBV6-5	-	once	14	CASSYNRRTYEQYF	TGTGCCAGCAGTTACAACAGACGGACTTACGAGCAGTACTTC
TRBJ1-1	TRBV3-1/TRBV3-2	-	-	15	CASSHGTHGLKLAFF	TGTGCCAGCAGCCACGGGACTCACGGGTTGAAGCTTGCTTTCTTT
TRBJ2-2	TRBV19	TRBD1	-	14	CASRDRVNTGELFF	TGTGCCAGCCGGGACAGGGTCAACACCGGGGAGCTGTTTTTT
TRBJ2-1	TRBV7-2	TRBD2	-	19	CASSSSLLAGGNSYNEQFF	TGTGCCAGCAGCTCCTCTCTTCTAGCGGGAGGGAACTCCTACAATGAGCAGTTCTTC
TRBJ2-5	TRBV5-1	TRBD2	-	15	CASSLVWRGVKTQYF	TGCGCCAGCAGCTTGGTGTGGCGGGGGGTTAAGACCCAGTACTTC
TRBJ2-3	TRBV4-1	TRBD2	-	15	CASNFGRGDTDTQYF	TGCGCCAGCAATTTCGGTCGGGGGGACACAGATACGCAGTATTTT
TRBJ2-5	TRBV20-1	TRBD1	-	14	CSASLPTGQETQYF	TGCAGTGCTAGTCTTCCGACAGGGCAAGAGACCCAGTACTTC
TRBJ1-1	TRBV5-1	-	-	14	CASSLHRMNTEAFF	TGCGCCAGCAGCTTACACAGAATGAACACTGAAGCTTTCTTT
TRBJ2-6	TRBV27	TRBD1	-	19	CASSLYWTGANFGANVLTF	TGTGCCAGCAGTTTATATTGGACAGGGGCCAACTTTGGGGCCAACGTCCTGACTTTC
TRBJ2-1	TRBV11-3	-	-	13	CASSLPGGNEQFF	TGTGCCAGCAGCTTACCCGGCGGGAATGAGCAGTTCTTC
TRBJ1-4	TRBV19	TRBD1	-	19	CASTVGQGATRISGEKLFF	TGTGCCAGTACGGTGGGACAGGGGGCGACCCGGATATCAGGCGAAAAACTGTTTTTT
TRBJ1-1	TRBV5-6	-	-	16	CASSRRESGMNTEAFF	TGTGCCAGCAGCCGTCGGGAGAGCGGGATGAACACTGAAGCTTTCTTT
TRBJ2-7	TRBV4-1	-	-	12	CASSPPGPEQYF	TGCGCCAGCAGCCCGCCTGGGCCCGAGCAGTACTTC
TRBJ2-1	TRBV23-1	TRBD2	-	16	CASSHPGLAAYNEQFF	TGCGCCAGCAGTCACCCTGGACTAGCGGCATACAATGAGCAGTTCTTC
TRBJ2-3	TRBV11-2	-	-	15	CASSLVQGLTDTQYF	TGTGCCAGCAGCTTAGTCCAGGGGCTTACAGATACGCAGTATTTT
TRBJ1-1	TRBV4-3	-	-	15	CASSQVEGSGTEAFF	TGCGCCAGCAGCCAAGTAGAGGGCTCGGGAACTGAAGCTTTCTTT
TRBJ2-5	TRBV5-1	-	few	15	CASSLYGGTGETQYF	TGCGCCAGCAGCTTATACGGGGGAACGGGGGAGACCCAGTACTTC
TRBJ2-3	TRBV27	-	once	11	CASISTDTQYF	TGTGCCAGCATAAGCACAGATACGCAGTATTTT
TRBJ2-7	TRBV5-6	-	-	13	CASSLVLAYEQYF	TGTGCCAGCAGCTTGGTCCTAGCGTACGAGCAGTACTTC
TRBJ2-5	TRBV5-4	TRBD2	-	16	CASSQISGGAGETQYF	TGTGCCAGCAGCCAAATTAGCGGGGGGGCCGGAGAGACCCAGTACTTC
TRBJ1-1	TRBV9	-	-	13	CASSVAGNTEAFF	TGTGCCAGCAGCGTAGCAGGGAACACTGAAGCTTTCTTT
TRBJ1-2	TRBV3-1/TRBV3-2	-	once	15	CASSQVKRDGSGYTF	TGTGCCAGCAGCCAAGTCAAGCGTGACGGCTCCGGCTACACCTTC
TRBJ1-6	TRBV6-5	-	-	12	CASTQGNSPLHF	TGTGCCAGCACCCAGGGTAATTCACCCCTCCACTTT
TRBJ1-4	TRBV28	-	-	15	CASTTGGAQSEKLFF	TGTGCCAGCACCACGGGGGGGGCCCAAAGTGAAAAACTGTTTTTT
TRBJ2-1	TRBV6-1	TRBD2	-	19	CASSAPGTSGGAWYNEQFF	TGTGCCAGCAGTGCTCCCGGGACTAGCGGGGGGGCCTGGTACAATGAGCAGTTCTTC
TRBJ2-3	TRBV27	TRBD1	-	14	CASRNRGGLDTQYF	TGTGCCAGCAGAAACAGGGGTGGTCTCGATACGCAGTATTTT
TRBJ2-2	TRBV7-7	-	-	18	CASSLFPTGGANTGELFF	TGTGCCAGCAGCTTGTTCCCGACCGGCGGGGCGAACACCGGGGAGCTGTTTTTT
TRBJ2-7	TRBV19	TRBD2	-	17	CASSLDTGTSATYEQYF	TGTGCCAGTAGTCTAGATACCGGGACTAGCGCTACTTACGAGCAGTACTTC
TRBJ2-3	TRBV3-1/TRBV3-2	TRBD2	-	14	CASTGGQITDTQYF	TGTGCCAGCACGGGGGGGCAAATCACAGATACGCAGTATTTT
TRBJ2-3	TRBV10-3	TRBD1	-	13	CAISQTGPDTQYF	TGTGCCATCAGCCAGACAGGGCCAGATACGCAGTATTTT
TRBJ2-1	TRBV27	TRBD2	-	15	CASSPTSGSRGEQFF	TGTGCCAGCAGTCCTACTAGCGGGAGTCGTGGTGAGCAGTTCTTC
TRBJ1-1	TRBV5-1	TRBD1	-	15	CASSRVGDRATEAFF	TGCGCCAGCAGCCGGGTCGGGGACAGGGCCACTGAAGCTTTCTTT
TRBJ2-7	TRBV11-2	TRBD1	-	16	CASSLTQLGTGAEQYF	TGTGCCAGCAGCTTAACGCAACTAGGGACAGGGGCCGAGCAGTACTTC
TRBJ2-7	TRBV19	-	-	13	CASSLDLAYSPYF	TGTGCCAGTAGTCTCGACTTGGCCTACTCCCCGTACTTC
TRBJ1-1	TRBV7-2	TRBD1	-	15	CASRPRQGKNTEAFF	TGTGCCAGCAGACCCCGACAGGGAAAGAACACTGAAGCTTTCTTT
TRBJ2-5	TRBV6-1	-	once	12	CASSEVGETQYF	TGTGCCAGCAGTGAAGTCGGGGAGACCCAGTACTTC